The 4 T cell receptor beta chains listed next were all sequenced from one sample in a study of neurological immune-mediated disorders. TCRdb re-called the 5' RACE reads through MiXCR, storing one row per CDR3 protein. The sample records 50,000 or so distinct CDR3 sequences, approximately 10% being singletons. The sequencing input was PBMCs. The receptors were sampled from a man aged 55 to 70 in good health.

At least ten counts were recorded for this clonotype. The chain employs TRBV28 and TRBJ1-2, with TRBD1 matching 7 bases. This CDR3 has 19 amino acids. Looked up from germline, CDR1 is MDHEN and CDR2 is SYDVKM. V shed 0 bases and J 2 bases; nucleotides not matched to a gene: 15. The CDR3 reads CASSLWVEGAFAKNYGYTF. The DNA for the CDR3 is TGTGCCAGCAGTTTATGGGTTGAGGGGGCCTTCGCCAAGAACTATGGCTACACCTTC.

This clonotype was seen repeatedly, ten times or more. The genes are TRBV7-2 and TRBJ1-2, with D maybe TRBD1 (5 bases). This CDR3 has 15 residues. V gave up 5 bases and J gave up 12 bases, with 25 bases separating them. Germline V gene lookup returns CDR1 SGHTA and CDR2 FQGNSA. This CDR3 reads CASSPPGTRSIVDTF. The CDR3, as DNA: TGTGCCAGCAGCCCACCCGGGACGCGCTCGATCGTAGACACCTTC.

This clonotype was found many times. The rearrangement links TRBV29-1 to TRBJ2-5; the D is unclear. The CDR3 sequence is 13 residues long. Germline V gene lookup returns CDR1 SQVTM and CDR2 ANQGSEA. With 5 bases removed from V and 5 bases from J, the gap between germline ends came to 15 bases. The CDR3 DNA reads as TGCAGCGTTCTTCAATCGGTGGGGGAGACCCAGTACTTC. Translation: CSVLQSVGETQYF. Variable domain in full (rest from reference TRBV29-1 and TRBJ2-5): SAVISQKPSRDICQRGTSLTIQCQVDSQVTMMFWYRQQPGQSLTLIATANQGSEATYESGFVIDKFPISRPNLTFSTLTVSNMSPEDSSIYLCSVLQSVGETQYFGPGTRLLVL.

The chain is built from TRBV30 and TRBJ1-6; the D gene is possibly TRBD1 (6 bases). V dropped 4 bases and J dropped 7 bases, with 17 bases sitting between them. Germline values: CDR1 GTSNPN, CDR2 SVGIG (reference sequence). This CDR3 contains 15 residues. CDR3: CAWTFGGGRNSPLHF. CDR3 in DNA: TGTGCCTGGACCTTCGGGGGGGGCAGAAATTCACCCCTCCACTTT.